Here is one T cell receptor (beta chain) with its context. These data are taken from a study of T cells in localized non-small cell lung cancer. The CDR3 runs to 16 residues. Germline V CDR1 and CDR2: SGHNT, YENEEA. Trimming shortened V by 5 bases and J by 0 bases, and 15 bases separated the two germline ends. Sequenced by immunoSEQ multiplex PCR; TCRdb stores in-frame clones only, minus some. In the table there are around 140,000 clones, roughly nine tenths of which are singletons. The source material was peripheral blood, sampled before any cancer treatment. This chain connects TRBV11-3 to TRBJ2-3; TRBD2 is a possible D gene (6 bases). The origin of this receptor is a female donor aged 60 or older with stage I lung adenocarcinoma. The CDR3 bases are TGTGCCAGCAGCGAGGGTGCGGGACTGAGCACAGATACGCAGTATTTT. Its protein product is CASSEGAGLSTDTQYF.